Below are 23 T cell receptor beta chains sequenced from a single sample in a study of early T cells in non-severe SARS-CoV-2 infection. Each CDR3 protein gets one entry after TCRdb re-called the 5' RACE reads with MiXCR. The sample consists of 20,000 to 25,000 distinct CDR3 sequences, less than 6% of them appearing once. The sequenced material came from whole blood. Receptor source: an adult who was a healthcare worker with PCR-confirmed SARS-CoV-2 infection or an uninfected control (not recorded which).

This clonotype showed up many times. V gene TRBV29-1 combines with J gene TRBJ2-1; D may be TRBD1 or TRBD2 (5 bases each). The CDR3 consists of 12 residues. Germline loops: CDR1 SQVTM, CDR2 ANQGSEA. The CDR3 sequence is CRRGLSYNEQFF. The CDR3, as DNA: TGCAGGAGGGGCCTCTCCTACAATGAGCAGTTCTTC.

This clonotype has a handful of counts. In DNA, the CDR3 is TGTGCCAGCAGTTCCCCGAGGCCAACTGGACAGGGAATTCGTACACCCCTCCACTTT. It yields the protein CASSSPRPTGQGIRTPLHF. This sequence joins TRBV28 and TRBJ1-6; 8 nucleotides align to TRBD1. With V trimmed by 4 bases and J by 11 bases, 22 bases remained unmatched. The CDR3 has 19 residues. Germline V gives CDR1 MDHEN, CDR2 SYDVKM.

This clonotype was counted at least ten times. The chain combines TRBV27 with TRBJ2-1; D is ambiguous. Germline V gene data show CDR1 as MNHEY and CDR2 as SMNVEV (reference sequence). The V end was cut by 7 bases, the J end by 7 bases, with 17 bases between. This CDR3 region has 14 residues. This CDR3 reads CASTYPYSQNEQFF. CDR3 DNA sequence: TGTGCCAGCACCTATCCCTACAGCCAGAATGAGCAGTTCTTC.

This clonotype has at least ten counts. The chain combines TRBV5-1 with TRBJ2-2; no definite D call. The V end was cut by 2 bases, the J end by 6 bases, with 11 bases between. The germline CDR1 and CDR2 sequences are SGHRS and YFSETQ. The CDR3 is made up of 14 amino acids. The CDR3 DNA sequence: TGCGCCAGCAGCTTTCAGGAACATGCCGGGGAGCTGTTTTTT. This translates into CASSFQEHAGELFF.

This clonotype was detected only a few times. The chain combines TRBV28 with TRBJ1-2; D unresolved. Trimming shortened V by 6 bases and J by 0 bases, and 17 bases separated the two germline ends. CDR1 and CDR2 (germline): MDHEN, SYDVKM. This CDR3 has 16 residues. The CDR3 region is CASSPLRAPANYGYTF. CDR3 DNA: TGTGCCAGCAGCCCACTCCGGGCGCCGGCTAACTATGGCTACACCTTC.

Remarks on this clonotype: This could be a read error, since a much larger clone is one nucleotide away. The chain combines TRBV7-6 with TRBJ2-1, with a tentative D call TRBD2 (7 bases). The J call may be in error: the DNA end matches TRBJ2-7 better. CDR1 and CDR2 from the germline V gene are SGHVS and FNYEAQ. This CDR3 is built from 11 residues. CDR3 coding DNA: TGTATGGCTAGGGAGGGGGATGAGCAGTACTTC. Protein: CMAREGDEQYF.

This clonotype was found many times. The CDR3 reads CASNRRVRTEAFF. CDR3 DNA sequence: TGTGCCAGCAACAGAAGGGTAAGGACTGAAGCTTTCTTT. The V and J genes are TRBV28 and TRBJ1-1; D ambiguous. This CDR3 region has 13 residues. Looked up from germline, CDR1 is MDHEN and CDR2 is SYDVKM. The germline V and J ends were trimmed by 7 bases and 5 bases, with 14 bases remaining between them.

This clonotype has ten or more counts. The chain joins TRBV20-1 to TRBJ2-6; maybe TRBD1 (6 bases). The CDR3 spans 18 residues. The ends were cut back, 5 bases at V and 1 base at J, with 21 bases in the middle. Germline CDR1 is DFQATT and CDR2 is SNEGSKA (reference sequence). Here the CDR3 reads CSALKTGTMASGANVLTF. Written as DNA, the CDR3 is TGCAGTGCTCTGAAGACCGGGACAATGGCATCTGGGGCCAACGTCCTGACTTTC.

This clonotype was found many times. The gene calls are TRBV7-6 and TRBJ1-1; D not certain. The CDR3 is 13 residues long. CDR1 is SGHVS, CDR2 FNYEAQ, per germline. Trimming removed 5 bases from V and 1 base from J, with 8 bases in between. The CDR3 DNA reads TGTGCCAGCAGCCAGGACGGGAACACTGAAGCTTTCTTT. It encodes CASSQDGNTEAFF.

In this sample, this clonotype turned up many times. This chain joins TRBV21-1 and TRBJ1-1; TRBD1, the table's D call, was not compared with the DNA. TRBV21-1 is deemed a pseudogene. The CDR3 spans 16 residues. The chain's CDR3 is CASSSRAREANTEAFF. The DNA for the CDR3 is TGTGCCAGCAGCTCACGGGCCAGGGAAGCCAACACTGAAGCTTTCTTT.

This clonotype has ten or more counts. The V call is TRBV7-6, the J call TRBJ2-1; D call uncertain. The CDR3 length is 16 residues. The germline V gene encodes CDR1 SGHVS and CDR2 FNYEAQ. Trimming left V 5 bases short and J 2 bases short, with 16 bases between. CDR3 DNA sequence: TGTGCCAGCAGCCCCTCTGGGTTTAGGACCTACAATGAGCAGTTCTTC. Translated, it gives CASSPSGFRTYNEQFF.

This clonotype was seen ten or more times. The CDR3 loop is CASSRRGTDTQYF. CDR3 coding DNA: TGTGCCAGCAGCAGGAGGGGGACAGATACGCAGTATTTT. The gene calls are TRBV5-5 and TRBJ2-3; D possibly uses TRBD1 or TRBD2 (6 bases each). The CDR3 has 13 amino acids. V gave up 4 bases and J gave up 3 bases, with 9 bases separating them. From germline, CDR1 is SGHKS and CDR2 YYEKEE (reference sequence).

This clonotype has more than one count but fewer than ten. The chain combines TRBV12-3 or TRBV12-4 with TRBJ1-1; 9 nucleotides match TRBD1. This CDR3 contains 15 residues. J lost 1 base, V lost 5 bases, and 5 bases had no gene match. CDR3 sequence (DNA): TGTGCCAGCAGTCGACAGGGGGGCTCGAACACTGAAGCTTTCTTT. As protein: CASSRQGGSNTEAFF.

This clonotype has just a few counts. The CDR3 loop is CATSSQQGAGEQYF. CDR3 nucleotides: TGTGCCACCAGCAGTCAACAGGGGGCGGGCGAGCAGTACTTC. V and J are TRBV15 and TRBJ2-7; 9 bases line up with TRBD1. The CDR3 runs 14 residues. Per germline, CDR1 LNHNV and CDR2 YYDKDF (reference sequence). V shed 3 bases and J 6 bases; nucleotides not matched to a gene: 6. Based on the CDR3 plus reference TRBV15 and TRBJ2-7, the full variable domain is DAMVIQNPRYQVTQFGKPVTLSCSQTLNHNVMYWYQQKSSQAPKLLFHYYDKDFNNEADTPDNFQSRRPNTSFCFLDIRSPGLGDTAMYLCATSSQQGAGEQYFGPGTRLTVT.

Many counts were recorded for this clonotype. J is TRBJ2-5 and V is TRBV3-1, with a weak D call TRBD1 (5 bases). The CDR3 extends over 14 amino acids. Germline V gene data show CDR1 as LGHDT and CDR2 as YNNKEL (reference sequence). The V end was cut by 4 bases, the J end by 1 base, with 10 bases between. The CDR3 sequence is CASSLNRIQETQYF. CDR3 DNA sequence: TGTGCCAGCAGCCTTAACAGGATCCAAGAGACCCAGTACTTC.

This clonotype was observed a handful of times. This rearrangement joins TRBV12-3 or TRBV12-4 to TRBJ2-7; tentatively, D is TRBD1 or TRBD2 (5 bases each). With 5 bases removed from V and 1 base from J, the gap between germline ends came to 18 bases. The CDR3 loop spans 16 amino acids. Written as DNA, the CDR3 is TGTGCCAGCAGTCCCACAACGGGGCTGGGGTCCTACGAGCAGTACTTC. It codes for CASSPTTGLGSYEQYF.

The sample holds a few counts of this clonotype. The chain is built from TRBV5-6 and TRBJ2-1; D may be TRBD2 (6 bases). This CDR3 contains 15 residues. The germline V and J ends were trimmed by 2 bases and 4 bases, with 13 bases remaining between them. CDR1 SGHDT and CDR2 YYEEEE come from the germline V gene. The CDR3 coding sequence is TGTGCCAGCAGCTTAGGGGACTTTGTTTACAATGAGCAGTTCTTC. The encoded protein is CASSLGDFVYNEQFF. The full variable domain, its missing parts supplied by reference TRBV5-6 and TRBJ2-1, is DAGVTQSPTHLIKTRGQQVTLRCSPKSGHDTVSWYQQALGQGPQFIFQYYEEEERQRGNFPDRFSGHQFPNYSSELNVNALLLGDSALYLCASSLGDFVYNEQFFGPGTRLTVL.

V and J are TRBV5-1 and TRBJ2-3, with a tentative D call TRBD1 (7 bases). CDR1 and CDR2 (germline): SGHRS, YFSETQ. Trimming took 1 base from V and 5 from J, leaving 11 bases between them. The CDR3 is 14 residues long. The CDR3 is CASSLLQGGDTQYF. DNA of the CDR3: TGCGCCAGCAGCTTGCTGCAGGGGGGAGATACGCAGTATTTT.

This clonotype was observed at least ten times. The rearrangement uses TRBV25-1 and TRBJ1-4; D is perhaps TRBD1 (6 bases). This CDR3 comprises 17 residues. Germline V gives CDR1 MGHDK, CDR2 SYGVNS. Deletions cut 5 bases from V and 2 bases from J, with 18 bases between. This chain's CDR3 is CASSPRGGRWTNEKLFF. The CDR3 DNA is TGTGCCAGCAGTCCCCGAGGGGGGCGGTGGACTAATGAAAAACTGTTTTTT.

This clonotype showed up many times. The genes are TRBV4-1 and TRBJ1-5; D remains unclear. The CDR3 is made up of 13 amino acids. Germline CDR1 is MGHRA and CDR2 is YSYEKL. Trimming removed 1 base at V and 7 bases at J, with 8 bases between. Written as DNA, the CDR3 is TGCGCCAGCAGCCAAGTCGTCCTACAGCCCCAGCATTTT. Its translation is CASSQVVLQPQHF.

This clonotype was observed many times. The CDR3 spells CASSLVLQETQYF. DNA of the CDR3: TGCGCCAGCAGCTTGGTTCTCCAAGAGACCCAGTACTTC. V gene TRBV5-1 combines with J gene TRBJ2-5; D is unclear. Germline V gives CDR1 SGHRS, CDR2 YFSETQ. The CDR3 is made up of 13 amino acids. The ends were cut back, 0 bases at V and 1 base at J, with 4 bases in the middle.

This clonotype was recorded many times. J is TRBJ1-1 and V is TRBV28; maybe TRBD1 (5 bases). V lost 7 bases to trimming and J lost 5 bases, with 17 bases between them. Germline CDR1 is MDHEN and CDR2 is SYDVKM. The CDR3 extends over 14 amino acids. CDR3 bases: TGTGCCAGCACCGGGGGGAATTCAGGGACTGAAGCTTTCTTT. It yields the protein CASTGGNSGTEAFF.

V is TRBV6-2 or TRBV6-3 and J is TRBJ1-2; D is undetermined. The germline V gene encodes CDR1 MNHEY and CDR2 SVGEGT. V lost 4 bases, J lost 4 bases, and 13 bases lay in between. This CDR3 comprises 14 residues. The CDR3, as DNA: TGTGCCAGCAGTTCCCATAGTGGACCCTATGGCTACACCTTC. This codes for CASSSHSGPYGYTF.